The table lists the clone carrying this TCR beta chain with a count of one. Its matching antigen is unknown. Assay used: immunoSEQ multiplex PCR; TCRdb lists only in-frame clones, some missing. The data contain tens of thousands of clones, 65% to 70% of them singletons. The data were taken from a study of vaccination effects on CD4 cells after COVID-19. Study overall: Each person got two doses of an mRNA SARS-CoV-2 vaccine, BNT162b2 or mRNA-1273.

Points from the study as a whole: Whether induced by infection or by vaccine, clones showed marked clonal contraction late after vaccination.

Following 10 days of culture, CD4+ T cells were isolated. Neither prior SARS-CoV-2 infection nor positive nucleocapsid antibodies were present in the vaccine recipients. The sample here was CD4+ T cells from PBMCs cultured without peptide, taken before COVID-19 vaccination. This receptor was identified in a human donor who received a COVID-19 vaccine.

The CDR3: CASSESGMNTEAFF. DNA for the CDR3: TGTGCCAGCAGTGAATCGGGTATGAACACTGAAGCTTTCTTT. The J gene is TRBJ1-1, the V gene TRBV6-1, with D unresolved. Germline V CDR1 and CDR2: MNHNS, SASEGT. CDR3 length: 14 amino acids. Trimming pared 2 bases from V and 0 bases from J, leaving 7 bases between.